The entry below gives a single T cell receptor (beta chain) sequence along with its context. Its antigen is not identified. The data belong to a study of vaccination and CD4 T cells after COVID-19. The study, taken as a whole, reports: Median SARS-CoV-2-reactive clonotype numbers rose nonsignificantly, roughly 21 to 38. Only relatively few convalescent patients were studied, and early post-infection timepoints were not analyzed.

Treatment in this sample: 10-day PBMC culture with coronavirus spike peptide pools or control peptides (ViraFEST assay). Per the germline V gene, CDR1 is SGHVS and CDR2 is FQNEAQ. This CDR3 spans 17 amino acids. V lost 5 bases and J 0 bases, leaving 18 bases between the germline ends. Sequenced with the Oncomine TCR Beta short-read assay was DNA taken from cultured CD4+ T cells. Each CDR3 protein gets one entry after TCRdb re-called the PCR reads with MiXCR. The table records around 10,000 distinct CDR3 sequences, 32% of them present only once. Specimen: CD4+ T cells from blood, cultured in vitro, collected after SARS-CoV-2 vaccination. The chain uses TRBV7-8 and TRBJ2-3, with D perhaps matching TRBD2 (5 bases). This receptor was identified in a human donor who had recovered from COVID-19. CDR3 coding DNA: TGTGCCAGCAGCGGAGGTGGGCTAGCAGCTAGCACAGATACGCAGTATTTT. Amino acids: CASSGGGLAASTDTQYF.